The rows below give T cell receptor beta chains drawn from one sample of a study of OX40 agonist ivuxolimab in advanced cancers. Assay: immunoSEQ multiplex PCR; the TCRdb copy retains only in-frame clones and omits some. This table has roughly 75,000 clones, roughly nine tenths appearing once. The sample consisted of CD4+ or CD8+ T cells sorted from blood, taken in a trial of the OX40 agonist ivuxolimab. The receptor set was obtained from an adult with an advanced solid tumor such as melanoma, head and neck, liver or kidney cancer. Each CDR3 is given with its conserved first and last residue. Each record gives: clone size, J gene, D gene, V gene, CDR3 DNA, CDR3 protein. A D gene is named only where the DNA matches it firmly. Where a row states a size, it is once, few, many or the class of an expanded clone; other rows omit it.

-,TRBJ2-1,TRBD1,TRBV7-9,TGTGCCAGCAGCGTGGGACAGGGGTTCTACAATGAGCAGTTCTTC,CASSVGQGFYNEQFF
-,TRBJ2-1,TRBD2,TRBV5-1,TGCGCCAGCAGCAAGGGACTAGCGGGAGTCTACAATGAGCAGTTCTTC,CASSKGLAGVYNEQFF
-,TRBJ1-5,-,TRBV6-1,TGTGCCAGCAGTGAATTGACAGGACAGCCCCAGCATTTT,CASSELTGQPQHF
-,TRBJ2-2,-,TRBV7-2,TGTGCCAGCACCCTGATAACACCTGAGGAGCTGTTTTTT,CASTLITPEELFF
medium-sized,TRBJ2-7,TRBD1,TRBV30,TGTGCCTGGAGTGTACTTCAGGACAGGGACGAGCAGTACTTC,CAWSVLQDRDEQYF
-,TRBJ2-1,-,TRBV29-1,TGCAGCGTTGAAGAGGACTCCGACATGAGGCAGTTCTTC,CSVEEDSDMRQFF
-,TRBJ2-7,TRBD1,TRBV5-4,TGTGCCAGCAGCGCCGGGGACAGGAGCTACGAGCAGTACTTC,CASSAGDRSYEQYF
-,TRBJ2-1,TRBD2,TRBV19,TGTGCCAGTAGTTCCGGGACTAGGGGCTACAATGAGCAGTTCTTC,CASSSGTRGYNEQFF
once,TRBJ1-2,-,TRBV7-8,TGTGCCAGCAGCTTACGGGCACAGTACTATGGCTACACCTTC,CASSLRAQYYGYTF
-,TRBJ2-2,-,TRBV27,TGTGCCAGCAGTTTTTCTTCGGGGTCCGGGGAGCTGTTTTTT,CASSFSSGSGELFF
-,TRBJ1-2,-,TRBV7-9,TGTGCCAGCAGCTTATTAGGACCGAACTATGGCTACACCTTC,CASSLLGPNYGYTF
-,TRBJ2-7,TRBD2,TRBV28,TGTGCCAGCAGTTTAAGGTCAGCGGGAGGGCCTGGATACGAGCAGTACTTC,CASSLRSAGGPGYEQYF
-,TRBJ2-7,-,TRBV4-1,TGCGCCAGCAGCCAAGATACGGGGGCATCCTACGAGCAGTACTTC,CASSQDTGASYEQYF
-,TRBJ1-2,TRBD1,TRBV19,TGTGCCAGTAGTGTCCGGGACAGGGCTTTAAACTATGGCTACACCTTC,CASSVRDRALNYGYTF
-,TRBJ2-1,TRBD2,TRBV9,TGTGCCAGCAGCCTAGCGGGGGGCAATAACAATGAGCAGTTCTTC,CASSLAGGNNNEQFF
-,TRBJ1-5,-,TRBV7-2,TGTGCCAGCAGCTTAGTAATCGGGGGAACAGGACAGCCCCAGCATTTT,CASSLVIGGTGQPQHF
-,TRBJ2-7,TRBD1,TRBV19,TGTGCCAGTAGTATAGCCCCCGGGACAGACTACGAGCAGTACTTC,CASSIAPGTDYEQYF
-,TRBJ2-7,-,TRBV6-1,TGTGCCAGTAGACTTACGTCCTACGAGCAGTACTTC,CASRLTSYEQYF
once,TRBJ2-3,-,TRBV27,TGTGCCAGCAAGGTGGGCACCATGATCACAGATACGCAGTATTTT,CASKVGTMITDTQYF
-,TRBJ1-3,-,TRBV9,TGTGCCAGCAGCGTAGAGGCGTACTCTGGAAACACCATATATTTT,CASSVEAYSGNTIYF
-,TRBJ2-3,-,TRBV11-3,TGTGCCAGCAGCTATAGGGCTACAGATACGCAGTATTTT,CASSYRATDTQYF
-,TRBJ2-7,TRBD2,TRBV4-3,TGCGCCAGCAGCCAAGCGGCGCTAGCGGGAGGAACCTACGAGCAGTACTTC,CASSQAALAGGTYEQYF
-,TRBJ1-1,-,TRBV6-5,TGTGCCAGCAGTTACTTAACTTGGGGGAGGACTGAAGCTTTCTTT,CASSYLTWGRTEAFF
once,TRBJ2-1,TRBD2,TRBV4-3,TGCGCCAGCAGCCGAGGTAGCGGGAGACGGAATGAGCAGTTCTTC,CASSRGSGRRNEQFF
-,TRBJ1-1,-,TRBV7-6,TGTGCCAGCAGCTTAGAACCAGCGAACACTGAAGCTTTCTTT,CASSLEPANTEAFF
-,TRBJ1-2,-,TRBV4-1,TGCGCCAGCAGCCAGGGGATGGGGACCTATGGCTACACCTTC,CASSQGMGTYGYTF
-,TRBJ2-7,-,TRBV7-9,TGTGTGAGTCAGGGAGCCTACGAGCAGTACTTC,CVSQGAYEQYF
once,TRBJ2-3,TRBD2,TRBV4-1,TGCGCCAGCAGCCCCCTAGCGGGAAGGAGCACAGATACGCAGTATTTT,CASSPLAGRSTDTQYF
-,TRBJ1-5,-,TRBV4-2,TGTGCCAGCAGCCAGAATTGGGGGTTTGGGAATCAGCCCCAGCATTTT,CASSQNWGFGNQPQHF
few,TRBJ1-2,-,TRBV7-2,TGTGCCAGCAGCTTAGGTAATCAGCTACCGCGAAGGAGGATGTATGGCTACACCTTC,CASSLGNQLPRRRMYGYTF
-,TRBJ2-3,TRBD1,TRBV7-9,TGTGCCAGCAGCCCGAAGACCGGGACAGGTGATACAGATACGCAGTATTTT,CASSPKTGTGDTDTQYF
-,TRBJ2-2,-,TRBV13,TGTGCCGTCGGAGCATCGGGGCTGTTTTTT,CAVGASGLFF
-,TRBJ2-7,-,TRBV6-5,TGTGCCAGCAGTTACGGCAAAAATTACGAGCAGTACTTC,CASSYGKNYEQYF
-,TRBJ2-1,-,TRBV4-1,TGCGCCAGCAGCCAAGAGTCTAGCTATGAGCAGTTCTTC,CASSQESSYEQFF
-,TRBJ2-2,TRBD1,TRBV27,TGTGCCAGCAGTTACTTGACCGGGACAGGAGCCGGGGAGCTGTTTTTT,CASSYLTGTGAGELFF
-,TRBJ1-3,TRBD1,TRBV6-1,TGTGCCAGCACGTCCACGGAGGGGGCGGGAAACACCATATATTTT,CASTSTEGAGNTIYF
-,TRBJ2-2,-,TRBV7-9,TGTGCCAGCAGCTCAATTCAACAGGGTTGGACCGGGGAGCTGTTTTTT,CASSSIQQGWTGELFF
-,TRBJ1-2,TRBD1,TRBV13,TGTGCCAGCAGCCCGAGGACAGGAGTCTCCTATGGCTACACCTTC,CASSPRTGVSYGYTF
-,TRBJ1-5,-,TRBV7-9,TGTGCCAGCAGCTTAGTAAGTGCGGACAGCGCAAATCAGCCCCAGCATTTT,CASSLVSADSANQPQHF
-,TRBJ1-1,TRBD1,TRBV29-1,TGCAGCGCCTCGGGACAGGGGATTACTGAAGCTTTCTTT,CSASGQGITEAFF
-,TRBJ2-7,TRBD1,TRBV19,TGTGCCAGTAGTATAACGGACAGGGAGCACGAGCAGTACTTC,CASSITDREHEQYF
-,TRBJ2-1,-,TRBV28,TGTGCCAGCAGTTTGGCTCCCTACAATGAGCAGTTCTTC,CASSLAPYNEQFF
-,TRBJ2-7,TRBD2,TRBV9,TGTGCCAGTGGGGCGGGAGGGGCCTACGAGCAGTACTTC,CASGAGGAYEQYF
-,TRBJ2-3,TRBD2,TRBV16,TGTGCCAGCAGCCCGGGAGCGGGAACAGCCATTTTT,CASSPGAGTAIF
-,TRBJ2-5,TRBD2,TRBV27,TGTGCCAGCAGTTTAGCACTAGCGGGGGTACAAGAGACCCAGTACTTC,CASSLALAGVQETQYF
-,TRBJ2-7,-,TRBV7-8,TGTGCCAGCAGCTCTGAGTCGAGGTATTACGAGCAGTACTTC,CASSSESRYYEQYF
-,TRBJ1-4,-,TRBV7-9,TGTGCCAGCAGCTTAGTCGGGGGCGTTGAAAAACTGTTTTTT,CASSLVGGVEKLFF
-,TRBJ1-1,-,TRBV4-3,TGCGCCAGCAGCCAAGATCGGGTCTGGGCGGGGACTGAAGCTTTCTTT,CASSQDRVWAGTEAFF
once,TRBJ2-1,-,TRBV19,TGTGCCAGTAGTATAGTAACTAAAGGGATCAATGAGCAGTTCTTC,CASSIVTKGINEQFF
-,TRBJ1-2,-,TRBV11-2,TGTGCCAGCAGCTCGTGGGGAGCGACGGAAATTAACTATGGCTACACCTTC,CASSSWGATEINYGYTF
-,TRBJ1-5,-,TRBV27,TGTGCCAGCAGTTTAAACGGTTATAGCAATCAGCCCCAGCATTTT,CASSLNGYSNQPQHF
-,TRBJ1-4,-,TRBV10-3,TGTGCCATCAGTGACGCCAGGGGTGGTAATGAAAAACTGTTTTTT,CAISDARGGNEKLFF
-,TRBJ2-5,-,TRBV5-1,TGCGCCAGCAGGTTCCAAGAGACCCAGTACTTC,CASRFQETQYF
-,TRBJ2-7,-,TRBV7-2,TGTGCCAGCAGCGAGGCCTACGAGCAGTACTTC,CASSEAYEQYF
-,TRBJ2-7,-,TRBV13,TGTGCCAGCAGCTTAGACCTTACCTACGAGCAGTACTTC,CASSLDLTYEQYF